Described below is a single TCR beta chain sequence and its context. Its cognate antigen is unknown. The data are from a study of T cell responses to AZD1222 COVID-19 vaccine. Profiling relied on immunoSEQ multiplex PCR, and the TCRdb table lists in-frame clones only, not all of them. Here the sample spans approximately 130,000 clones, 90% being singletons. The study's findings and limits: The study sampled repertoires only after the peak T cell response. Close to half of spike-specific TCRs reportedly recognize unmutated variant regions. Only 5 or 6 AZD1222 recipients tested seropositive at baseline.

V lost 7 bases, J lost 11 bases, and 20 bases lay in between. Germline CDR1 is MGHDK and CDR2 is SYGVNS. The CDR3 consists of 13 residues. Sequencing used peripheral blood, obtained on day 0 of AZD1222 vaccination. This receptor was taken from an adult in good health. The chain has TRBV25-1 and TRBJ1-1; D remains unclear. For the CDR3, the DNA is TGTGCCAGCACCCAACTCGGGCCTACGACGGCTTTCTTT. Translated: CASTQLGPTTAFF.